The 24 T cell receptor beta chains listed next were all sequenced from one sample in a study of T cell responses to AZD1222 COVID-19 vaccine (dated by TCRdb to about 2021). According to the study, the label for this sample's time point signals: baseline before first vaccination. Preparation of the library involved the immunoSEQ multiplex PCR assay. Drawn from immuneACCESS, this table holds only the in-frame rearrangements with V and J called that TCRdb kept. Clones are partly lost; checked studies trace under half to an unresolved V gene and leave the rest unexplained. The sample records 150,000 to 200,000 clones, about 90% of which are singletons. The ten largest clones represent about 6.1% of the sample. The specimen comprised peripheral blood, sampled on day 0 of AZD1222 vaccination. The receptors shown here come from an adult in good health.

V and J are TRBV6-5 and TRBJ2-1, with 7 bases aligning to TRBD2. Germline CDR1 is MNHEY and CDR2 is SVGAGI. The V and J ends lost 6 bases and 6 bases, in that order; junction bases with no gene match: 8. This CDR3 is 14 amino acids long. The CDR3: CASRQPLASNEQFF. The CDR3 DNA sequence: TGTGCCAGCAGACAACCACTAGCGTCCAATGAGCAGTTCTTC.

The rearrangement joins TRBV5-1 to TRBJ1-3; D gene unclear. With 4 bases removed from V and 4 bases from J, the gap between germline ends came to 18 bases. Germline V lookup: CDR1 SGHRS, CDR2 YFSETQ. The CDR3 extends over 16 amino acids. The CDR3: CASSLGTPAGGNTIYF. CDR3 sequence (DNA): TGCGCCAGCAGCCTGGGAACTCCAGCGGGGGGAAACACCATATATTTT.

The gene calls are TRBV6-5 and TRBJ2-5, with D unclear. V gave up 4 bases and J gave up 5 bases, with 11 bases separating them. Germline V gene data show CDR1 as MNHEY and CDR2 as SVGAGI. The CDR3 runs to 13 residues. Here the CDR3 reads CASSSRQWETQYF. The CDR3 nucleotides read TGTGCCAGCAGTTCACGCCAATGGGAGACCCAGTACTTC.

The sample holds a few counts of this clone. The chain is built from TRBV5-1 and TRBJ2-2; TRBD2 matches at 12 bases. V gave up 0 bases and J gave up 2 bases; unmatched junction bases: 2. CDR1 SGHRS and CDR2 YFSETQ come from the germline V gene. CDR3 size: 17 residues. The CDR3 DNA is TGCGCCAGCAGCTTGGGACTAGCGGGGGCCAACACCGGGGAGCTGTTTTTT. It is translated as CASSLGLAGANTGELFF.

The CDR3 region has the DNA TGCAGCGCCTTGAGGGGGGGCTATGGCTACACCTTC. Translating gives CSALRGGYGYTF. The chain uses TRBV29-1 and TRBJ1-2, with a weak D call TRBD1 (6 bases). There are 12 residues in the CDR3. Per germline, CDR1 SQVTM and CDR2 ANQGSEA. The germline V and J ends were trimmed by 7 bases and 4 bases, with 13 bases remaining between them. Using reference TRBV29-1 and TRBJ1-2 for the parts outside the CDR3, the full variable domain is SAVISQKPSRDICQRGTSLTIQCQVDSQVTMMFWYRQQPGQSLTLIATANQGSEATYESGFVIDKFPISRPNLTFSTLTVSNMSPEDSSIYLCSALRGGYGYTFGSGTRLTVV.

This clone was seen once. The CDR3 sequence: CAWRTGSSGANVLTF. The CDR3 nucleotides read TGTGCCTGGAGGACAGGGAGCTCTGGGGCCAACGTCCTGACTTTC. This chain joins TRBV30 and TRBJ2-6, with 7 bases that match TRBD1. This CDR3 has 15 amino acids. The junction had 2 bases not matched to a gene; V was cut back by 3 bases and J by 0 bases. The germline gives CDR1 GTSNPN, CDR2 SVGIG (reference sequence).

The chain joins TRBV5-6 to TRBJ1-1, with D tentatively TRBD1 (5 bases). Germline CDR1 reads SGHDT; CDR2 reads YYEEEE. The germline V and J ends were trimmed by 4 bases and 1 base, with 11 bases remaining between them. This CDR3 is 14 amino acids long. The CDR3 reads CASSPDDRNTEAFF. DNA of the CDR3: TGTGCCAGCAGCCCTGATGACAGGAACACTGAAGCTTTCTTT.

This clone was observed once. The genes are TRBV30 and TRBJ2-3, with D perhaps being TRBD1 or TRBD2 (6 bases each). V lost 8 bases, J lost 4 bases, and 19 bases lay in between. Germline CDR1 GTSNPN, CDR2 SVGIG (reference sequence). The CDR3 runs to 14 residues. The CDR3 DNA is TGTGCCCTGGTCGCCGGGGGCTGGGCAGATACGCAGTATTTT. Residues: CALVAGGWADTQYF. Full variable domain (missing parts from reference TRBV30 and TRBJ2-3): SQTIHQWPATLVQPVGSPLSLECTVEGTSNPNLYWYRQAAGRGLQLLFYSVGIGQISSEVPQNLSASRPQDRQFILSSKKLLLSDSGFYLCALVAGGWADTQYFGPGTRLTVL.

The chain's CDR3 is CASSPPGTGRHQETQYF. The CDR3, as DNA: TGTGCCAGCTCACCTCCCGGGACAGGCCGTCATCAAGAGACCCAGTACTTC. The chain employs TRBV18 and TRBJ2-5; 8 positions match TRBD1. The ends lost 3 bases at V and 2 bases at J; junction bases unmatched: 11. Germline assignment: CDR1 KGHSH and CDR2 LQKENI. This CDR3 region has 17 residues.

The rearrangement uses TRBV18 and TRBJ1-2; D is ambiguous. CDR1 and CDR2 from the germline V gene are KGHSH and LQKENI. This CDR3 contains 12 residues. Between the trimmed V and J ends, which lost 2 bases and 6 bases, there was a span of 7 bases. CDR3 sequence reads: CASSPGLDGYTF. CDR3 bases: TGTGCCAGCTCACCAGGGTTGGATGGCTACACCTTC.

The chain combines TRBV7-2 with TRBJ1-4, with a weak D call TRBD1 (6 bases). CDR3 length: 15 residues. The V gene's germline CDR1 is SGHTA and CDR2 FQGNSA. V was cut by 4 bases and J by 6 bases, with 15 bases left in between. This chain's CDR3 is CASSSTSGVDEKLFF. CDR3 sequence (DNA): TGTGCCAGCAGCTCTACCTCAGGGGTCGATGAAAAACTGTTTTTT.

The chain recombines TRBV11-2 with TRBJ2-1; perhaps TRBD2 as D (6 bases). The germline V gene encodes CDR1 SGHAT and CDR2 FQNNGV. There are 17 residues in the CDR3. V lost 1 base to trimming and J lost 10 bases, with 23 bases between them. Here the CDR3 reads CASSLVGPGTPNEEQFF. Here the CDR3 DNA reads TGTGCCAGCAGCTTAGTTGGCCCCGGGACTCCGAATGAGGAGCAGTTCTTC. The variable domain in full, completed from reference TRBV11-2 and TRBJ2-1, reads EAGVAQSPRYKIIEKRQSVAFWCNPISGHATLYWYQQILGQGPKLLIQFQNNGVVDDSQLPKDRFSAERLKGVDSTLKIQPAKLEDSAVYLCASSLVGPGTPNEEQFFGPGTRLTVL.

The chain combines TRBV28 with TRBJ1-1; D is ambiguous. The CDR3 loop spans 15 amino acids. In germline, CDR1 is MDHEN, CDR2 SYDVKM. The V end was cut by 4 bases, the J end by 0 bases, with 12 bases between. CDR3 loop: CASSSHSGVNTEAFF. CDR3 bases: TGTGCCAGCAGTTCCCACAGTGGAGTGAACACTGAAGCTTTCTTT. The variable domain in full, with the rest retrieved from reference TRBV28 and TRBJ1-1, is DVKVTQSSRYLVKRTGEKVFLECVQDMDHENMFWYRQDPGLGLRLIYFSYDVKMKEKGDIPEGYSVSREKKERFSLILESASTNQTSMYLCASSSHSGVNTEAFFGQGTRLTVV.

Comment on this clone: Distinct nucleotide sequences in the sample also encode this CDR3. This chain uses TRBV5-1 with TRBJ1-5; D call uncertain. Germline V gene data show CDR1 as SGHRS and CDR2 as YFSETQ. V was shortened by 0 bases and J by 0 bases, with 7 bases between the two germline ends. The CDR3 consists of 15 residues. The CDR3 DNA sequence: TGCGCCAGCAGCTTGGAACCCGATAGCAATCAGCCCCAGCATTTT. It translates to CASSLEPDSNQPQHF.

The chain recombines TRBV7-2 with TRBJ2-1, with 11 nucleotides matching TRBD2. V was pared by 3 bases and J by 2 bases, with 3 bases of the junction left unmatched. This CDR3 has 16 residues. The germline V gene encodes CDR1 SGHTA and CDR2 FQGNSA. Here the CDR3 DNA reads TGTGCCAGCAGCTTTAGCGGGAGGGCCCCCTACAATGAGCAGTTCTTC. Amino acids: CASSFSGRAPYNEQFF.

In this sample, this clone turned up once. The chain couples TRBV27 to TRBJ1-2; a weak D match, TRBD1 (5 bases). V shed 4 bases and J shed 5 bases, with 14 bases lying between them. Per the germline V gene, CDR1 is MNHEY and CDR2 is SMNVEV (reference sequence). The CDR3 is 14 residues long. The CDR3 nucleotides are TGTGCCAGCAGTTCGGGGGAGAGAACATATGGCTACACCTTC. It is translated as CASSSGERTYGYTF.

The rearrangement joins TRBV5-1 to TRBJ1-6, with unresolved D. In germline, CDR1 is SGHRS, CDR2 YFSETQ. This CDR3 is built from 16 residues. Trimming stripped 1 base from V and 10 bases from J, with 18 bases between. CDR3 sequence reads: CASSLSGSMPGSPLHF. The CDR3 DNA reads as TGCGCCAGCAGCTTGTCGGGAAGCATGCCAGGCTCACCCCTCCACTTT.

The rearrangement joins TRBV9 to TRBJ1-4, with a possible D match to TRBD1 (5 bases). Trimming removed 1 base from V and 3 bases from J, with 10 bases in between. CDR1 is SGDLS, CDR2 YYNGEE, per germline. CDR3 length equals 15 residues. The CDR3 spells CASSVYGGSNEKLFF. The CDR3 DNA reads TGTGCCAGCAGCGTATACGGGGGGTCTAATGAAAAACTGTTTTTT. Full variable domain (remainder filled in from reference TRBV9 and TRBJ1-4): DSGVTQTPKHLITATGQRVTLRCSPRSGDLSVYWYQQSLDQGLQFLIQYYNGEERAKGNILERFSAQQFPDLHSELNLSSLELGDSALYFCASSVYGGSNEKLFFGSGTQLSVL.

V is TRBV20-1 and J is TRBJ2-1, with 7 bases aligning to TRBD2. The CDR3 totals 15 residues. The V and J ends lost 3 bases and 7 bases, in that order; junction bases with no gene match: 12. Germline V lookup: CDR1 DFQATT, CDR2 SNEGSKA (reference sequence). The chain's CDR3 is CSASQTSRATNEQFF. In DNA form, the CDR3 reads TGCAGTGCTAGTCAGACTAGCCGTGCCACTAATGAGCAGTTCTTC.

The J gene is TRBJ1-5, the V gene TRBV6-5; the match to TRBD1 covers 9 bases. V dropped 6 bases and J dropped 5; count of bases not matched to a gene: 2. Germline-derived CDR1 and CDR2 are MNHEY and SVGAGI. This CDR3 is built from 13 residues. CDR3 protein: CASSRQGDQPQHF. The CDR3 nucleotides are TGTGCCAGCAGCAGACAGGGGGATCAGCCCCAGCATTTT.

The chain combines TRBV6-5 with TRBJ2-7; TRBD1 matches 7 bases. CDR1 and CDR2 from the germline V gene are MNHEY and SVGAGI. The CDR3 has 16 residues. The V and J ends lost 2 bases and 3 bases, in that order; junction bases with no gene match: 10. The CDR3 sequence is CASSYQPGQSLYEQYF. DNA of the CDR3: TGTGCCAGCAGTTACCAGCCGGGACAGAGCCTCTACGAGCAGTACTTC.

The chain uses TRBV24-1 and TRBJ1-3; D may be TRBD1 (6 bases). Germline V gene data show CDR1 as KGHDR and CDR2 as SFDVKD. V shed 8 bases and J shed 4 bases, with 17 bases lying between them. This CDR3 spans 15 amino acids. This CDR3 is CATMDSRTGGNTIYF. Written as DNA, the CDR3 is TGTGCCACCATGGACAGCCGTACTGGAGGAAACACCATATATTTT.

The V gene is TRBV4-2, the J gene TRBJ1-6; maybe TRBD1 (6 bases). V lost 0 bases and J lost 8, with 14 bases in between. CDR1 and CDR2 (germline): LGHNA, YNFKEQ. This CDR3 is 16 amino acids long. The CDR3 protein is CASSQDTGTRDSPLHF. CDR3 nucleotides: TGTGCCAGCAGCCAAGATACCGGGACACGGGATTCACCCCTCCACTTT.

The chain recombines TRBV9 with TRBJ1-4; maybe TRBD1 (6 bases). CDR1 and CDR2 from the germline V gene are SGDLS and YYNGEE. The CDR3 covers 16 residues. Trimming took off 0 bases at V and 8 bases at J, with 17 bases between the two ends. DNA for the CDR3: TGTGCCAGCAGCGTAGGGGGGGCGCGTGTCGAGGAAAAACTGTTTTTT. Protein product: CASSVGGARVEEKLFF.